This T cell receptor (beta chain) stems from a study of CD8 T cells in ankylosing spondylitis. Study results and caveats: Disease-associated clones were reportedly significantly overrepresented in matched ankylosing spondylitis synovial fluid. Seven or eight highly homologous variants formed a TCR beta motif that appeared characteristic of ankylosing spondylitis blood.

V was clipped by 10 bases and J by 6 bases, with 21 bases between them. Per germline, CDR1 ENHRY and CDR2 SYGVKD. This CDR3 contains 14 residues. MiXCR was run by TCRdb on the 5' RACE reads, yielding one entry per CDR3 protein. The sample has 750,000 to 850,000 distinct CDR3 sequences, roughly 10% seen once. This clonotype occurred a few times. As yet, its antigen is unknown. V gene TRBV10-3 combines with J gene TRBJ1-2, with D possibly matching TRBD1 (5 bases). This clonotype originated in a male donor with ankylosing spondylitis. The sample comprised blood, either unsorted or a sorted T cell fraction (not recorded which). CDR3 in DNA: TGTGCCAGCCTAGCGGGGGGGACCAGGGATGGCTACACCTTC. Amino acids: CASLAGGTRDGYTF.